Listed below are T cell receptor beta chains from one sample, sequenced in a study of synovial regulatory T cells in juvenile arthritis. TCRdb's table, derived via immunoSEQ multiplex PCR, lists solely in-frame clones and lacks some. This listing includes thousands of clones. The sequenced sample was Treg cells from the synovium. These receptors originate from a donor younger than 30 with juvenile idiopathic arthritis. CDR3s include the opening cysteine and the closing phenylalanine or tryptophan. Each record gives: V gene, J gene, clone size, CDR3 protein. Clone sizes are shown as how often the clone was seen (once, few, many) or a class if it is expanded.

>TRBV12-5|TRBJ1-5|medium-sized
CASGLSWGGNQPQHF
>TRBV7-9|TRBJ1-3|large
CASSLVPGGSRNTIYF
>TRBV6-5|TRBJ1-1|medium-sized
CASSYQGNTEAFF
>TRBV6-6|TRBJ2-3|medium-sized
CASSRQGSSTDTQYF
>TRBV27|TRBJ1-2|medium-sized
CASSLGQGQRLGYTF
>TRBV19|TRBJ1-1|medium-sized
CASSISGMVATEAFF
>TRBV21-1|TRBJ2-7|medium-sized
CASSNAGPYEQYF
>TRBV6-5|TRBJ1-1|medium-sized
CASSYSGQAFF
>TRBV5-4|TRBJ1-2|medium-sized
CASSLEPTASGDGYTF
>TRBV6-5|TRBJ2-7|medium-sized
CASSYDRTGIYEQYF
>TRBV30|TRBJ1-3|medium-sized
CAWSRDRGTAIYF
>TRBV5-1|TRBJ2-1|medium-sized
CASSLAIRDRQFF
>TRBV5-1|TRBJ2-7|medium-sized
CASSAGQGSYEQYF
>TRBV7-3|TRBJ1-2|medium-sized
CASSSGARSYGYTF
>TRBV4-2|TRBJ2-1|medium-sized
CASSQLAGGKYNEQFF
>TRBV7-2|TRBJ2-2|medium-sized
CASSLARRVSGELFF
>TRBV10-1|TRBJ1-2|medium-sized
CASSEPGGYGYTF
>TRBV6-6|TRBJ1-5|medium-sized
CASSPTQEGQPQHF
>TRBV2|TRBJ2-7|medium-sized
CASSGSGPTYEQYF
>TRBV27|TRBJ1-5|medium-sized
CASSFYSNQPQHF
>TRBV2|TRBJ1-6|medium-sized
CASRGEGQGRSPLHF
>TRBV19|TRBJ1-1|medium-sized
CASRRFGVNTEAFF
>TRBV2|TRBJ2-2|medium-sized
CASSEDFGELFF
>TRBV27|TRBJ1-6|medium-sized
CASSPGSYNSPLHF
>TRBV6-6|TRBJ2-1|medium-sized
CASTPAYNEQFF
>TRBV18|TRBJ2-1|medium-sized
CASSPTVSSYNEQFF
>TRBV6-1|TRBJ2-1|medium-sized
CASSELEGTGNEQFF
>TRBV2|TRBJ2-7|medium-sized
CASSSSGFSYEQYF
>TRBV5-1|TRBJ1-1|medium-sized
CASSLWRQDVFYTEAFF
>TRBV7-2|TRBJ2-5|medium-sized
CASSLASGIKGETQYF
>TRBV5-1|TRBJ2-3|medium-sized
CASSSPDRVIGTDTQYF
>TRBV19|TRBJ1-2|medium-sized
CASSIDTNYGYTF
>TRBV6-1|TRBJ2-5|medium-sized
CASRRVRKQETQYF
>TRBV5-7|TRBJ2-7|medium-sized
CASSPEGRESSYEQYF
>TRBV7-7|TRBJ2-3|medium-sized
CASSLGTTGTDTQYF
>TRBV12-5|TRBJ2-2|medium-sized
CASGLVFKLAGGNPNTGELFF
>TRBV7-9|TRBJ1-1|medium-sized
CASSLPIYRGADTEAFF